The source of this T cell receptor (beta chain) is a study of T cells in Graves' hyperthyroidism and ophthalmopathy (dated by TCRdb to 2018 to 2020). General notes on the study: Peripheral blood samples were taken at the time of initial diagnosis, prior to any treatment. To identify distinguishing TCR V-J signatures, a discovery cohort of 95 to 100 patients was used, comprising roughly 45 with Graves' ophthalmopathy and approximately 57 with stable Graves' hyperthyroidism. Prospective prediction of ophthalmopathy was tested in an independent validation cohort consisting of 18 to 20 hyperthyroidism patients and 15 to 17 patients who later progressed to ophthalmopathy. The roughly 100 discovery patients were divided at random into training and test sets in a 7:3 ratio. In addition, the study compared T-cell repertoires in thyroid tissue and in blood from a handful of Graves' hyperthyroidism patients. Following sampling, methimazole starting at 30 mg daily was given to hyperthyroidism patients, and high-dose intravenous methylprednisolone was given to ophthalmopathy patients. TCR Vbeta CDR3 sequencing of approximately 140 peripheral blood samples (roughly 41 ophthalmopathy, 75 or so hyperthyroidism and around 17 progressor patients) is reported in the paper.

A patient counted as having stable Graves' hyperthyroidism if no progression to ophthalmopathy occurred over 18 months of follow-up. Hyperthyroidism patients were aged 18 to 65 years and newly diagnosed, with disease duration of less than 2 months. Patients with uncontrolled infections, other autoimmune diseases, pregnancy or lactation were excluded. Clinical symptoms, serum thyroxine and TRAb, thyroid ultrasound, and orbital computed tomography formed the basis for the diagnoses. PBMCs were separated from 7.5 to 10 ml of fresh peripheral blood using Ficoll-Paque density gradient centrifugation. Total RNA was extracted using Trizol reagent, and RNA quality was assessed on an Agilent 2100 Bioanalyzer. TCR beta CDR3 regions were amplified from RNA transcripts. For the first round of RT-PCR on the TCR CDR3, the HTBI primer set was used together with the Qiagen OneStep RT-PCR kit. A second multiplex PCR round built the libraries, followed by size selection and purification. Sequencing of the libraries was done on an Illumina HiSeq2000 using paired-end 100 bp reads. For the original study's pipeline: SOAPnuke was used to process the raw data, with reads discarded if the reads contained adapters or uncalled bases, had a mean Phred below 15, or lacked an exact constant-primer or identifier match. COPE v1.2.5 was used to merge high-quality paired reads, and clonotypes were defined as unique nucleotide sequences. MiTCR v1.1 was used to align the clonotypes against IMGT TRBV, TRBD and TRBJ reference segments. Analysis was restricted to V-J combinations with a frequency above 0.0001, which covered roughly 99% of repertoires. The TCS score was defined as the ratio of F50 (clonal expansion) to E x V (chaos), calculated using BLOSUM62-based TCRdist between CDR3 peptides within each V-J. Welch's t-statistics and random forest reduced just over 500 V-J features to 10 to 15, which were used in a naive Bayes classifier (R e1071). TCRdb cleaned the public reads at Q25 with fastp, built clones with MiXCR and kept in-frame beta chains. Identical CDR3 protein sequences are pooled into one entry, listed with their most common genes and DNA. TCRdb's processing, not the authors' own work, is the source of the V and J calls. The sample profile shows some 460,000 distinct CDR3 sequences; approximately 15% of them were found once. Roughly 7.4% of the sample is in the top ten clones.

This clonotype was recorded many times. There is no known antigen for this receptor. Base qualities are not provided; no much larger clone lies one nucleotide away. Results the study describes overall, beyond this receptor: Sample size was not statistically predetermined, and blinding of investigators to group allocation was not performed. During validation, the model predicted progression to ophthalmopathy a median of approximately six months ahead of onset, with almost 71% sensitivity and under 85% specificity. A 13 V-J signature model separated ophthalmopathy from stable hyperthyroidism, with around 90% sensitivity and 81.08% specificity in cross-validation and 80%/75% in testing. Most expanded thyroid clonotypes (frequency above 0.001) were also detected in blood, suggesting blood repertoires may reflect thyroid immune responses.

There are 16 amino acids in the CDR3, from cysteine to phenylalanine inclusive. Solely the CDR3 DNA is kept, with 48 bases framed from the first base. The V end gives up 10 bases and the J end 2 bases, leaving 11 bases in the junction not matched to a gene. The germline V gene gives CDR1 as ENHRY and CDR2 as SYGVKD. The chain is assembled from TRBV10-3 and TRBJ1-5, with 10 bases matching TRBD1. Specimen: blood. The sequence came from a woman under 30 with Graves' hyperthyroidism. CDR3 reads: CATSGTGAVGNQPQHF. The nucleotide sequence reads as follows: TGTGCCACCTCCGGGACAGGGGCCGTGGGCAATCAGCCCCAGCATTTT.